These 15 T cell receptor beta chains came from one sample sequenced in a study of T cell clusters in autoimmune cytopenias. TRB amplification used around 0.25 ug of peripheral blood genomic DNA. TRB was amplified by touch-down multiplex PCR, primer pools A and B combined. TCRdb re-analyzed the multiplex PCR reads; it lists each CDR3 protein once, without DNA. The sample holds under 9,000 distinct CDR3 sequences. Sequences were obtained from peripheral blood. The source is a human donor with an autoimmune cytopenia or autoimmune hepatitis (not recorded which).

This chain links TRBV6-5 with TRBJ2-7; TCRdb picks TRBD1, but there is no DNA to check that call. The CDR3 is 12 residues long. Germline V gene lookup returns CDR1 MNHEY and CDR2 SVGAGI. CDR3 region: CASNRGLYEQYF.

This clonotype is labeled medium-sized based on frequency. CDR3 loop: CASRRAGGELFF. The chain recombines TRBV27 with TRBJ2-2; absent DNA, TCRdb's TRBD2 call cannot be checked. CDR3 size: 12 residues. Germline V CDR1 and CDR2: MNHEY, SMNVEV (reference sequence).

The chain recombines TRBV5-1 with TRBJ1-2; with no DNA, the TCRdb D assignment of TRBD1 cannot be verified. Germline CDR1 is SGHRS and CDR2 is YFSETQ. The CDR3 is made up of 17 amino acids. The CDR3 reads CASSSGPPGQGSYGYTF.

This chain's CDR3 is CASSLGTSGGVGTDTQYF. The chain employs TRBV7-9 and TRBJ2-3; TCRdb reports TRBD2, a call that lacks DNA to check it against. Germline V gene sequence: CDR1 SEHNR, CDR2 FQNEAQ (reference sequence). CDR3 length equals 18 residues.

In terms of frequency, this clonotype is medium-sized. The V gene is TRBV19, the J gene TRBJ2-7; the D call of TRBD2 rests on TCRdb alone, since no DNA is present to check it. This CDR3 is built from 13 residues. Germline values: CDR1 LNHDA, CDR2 SQIVND (reference sequence). The CDR3 sequence: CASRGPSSYEQYF.

This clonotype is classed as medium-sized (0.01 to 0.1%) by frequency. The chain links TRBV6-2 or TRBV6-3 to TRBJ1-6; lacking DNA, the TRBD1 call made by TCRdb goes unchecked. Germline V gives CDR1 MNHEY, CDR2 SVGEGT. This CDR3 is 15 amino acids long. CDR3 loop: CASSYLRTGDSPLHF.

The gene calls are TRBV6-6 and TRBJ1-1. CDR1 and CDR2 (germline): MNHNY, SVGAGI (reference sequence). The CDR3 totals 15 residues. The CDR3 reads CASSYSGQGGTEAFF.

This clonotype counts as medium-sized (0.01 to 0.1%) by frequency. V gene TRBV30 combines with J gene TRBJ1-2; absent DNA, TCRdb's TRBD1 call cannot be checked. This CDR3 is 14 amino acids long. CDR1 is GTSNPN, CDR2 SVGIG, per germline (reference sequence). The CDR3 protein is CAWGKGQGRGGYTF.

This chain connects TRBV5-1 to TRBJ1-1; TCRdb outputs TRBD1, but without DNA this stays unchecked. This CDR3 has 12 amino acids. Germline V gives CDR1 SGHRS, CDR2 YFSETQ. The CDR3 loop reads CASSEPQGEAFF.

The genes are TRBV20-1 and TRBJ1-4. The CDR3 is made up of 12 amino acids. Germline V gene data show CDR1 as DFQATT and CDR2 as SNEGSKA (reference sequence). The CDR3 region is CSASDGYEKLFF.

Considering frequency, this clonotype is medium-sized (0.01 to 0.1%). This chain uses TRBV6-1 with TRBJ1-2; the TRBD1 assignment by TCRdb is unverifiable without DNA. CDR1 is MNHNS, CDR2 SASEGT, per germline. The CDR3 length is 14 residues. The CDR3 sequence: CASRGTGGPYGYTF.

The V call is TRBV7-2, the J call TRBJ1-2. The V gene's germline CDR1 is SGHTA and CDR2 FQGNSA. The CDR3 length is 13 residues. CDR3 amino acids: CASSARAPYGYTF.

This sequence joins TRBV5-1 and TRBJ2-3. The germline CDR1 and CDR2 sequences are SGHRS and YFSETQ. This CDR3 comprises 15 residues. CDR3 sequence: CASTQGRYGTDTQYF.

The chain carries TRBV19 and TRBJ2-3; the D gene TCRdb calls, TRBD1, cannot be checked with no DNA. Germline V CDR1 and CDR2: LNHDA, SQIVND (reference sequence). The CDR3 is 20 residues long. CDR3 loop: CASSMSFPGGQGSTTDTQYF.

Its frequency marks this clonotype as medium-sized. CDR3 region: CASKQGSADTQYF. V usage is TRBV6-1 and J usage is TRBJ2-3; TCRdb calls TRBD1, which cannot be checked without DNA. The CDR3 covers 13 residues. Germline V lookup: CDR1 MNHNS, CDR2 SASEGT.